The rows below give T cell receptor beta chains drawn from one sample of a study of MAIT cells during Salmonella Paratyphi A infection. Via MiXCR, TCRdb re-called the 5' RACE reads, giving one row per CDR3 protein. The table lists roughly 710 distinct CDR3 sequences, over 15% of them singletons. The sequencing used MAIT cells from blood, collected at the middle sampling point of the challenge study. These receptors were taken from a person between 18 and 75 years old who was deliberately infected with Salmonella Paratyphi A in a paratyphoid fever challenge study. CDR3s include the opening cysteine and the closing phenylalanine or tryptophan. Each record gives: J gene, V gene, D gene, clone size, CDR3 DNA, CDR3 protein. A D gene is named only where the DNA matches it firmly. Rows give clone size only sometimes, using once, few, many, or a class for an expanded clone.

TRBJ1-2	TRBV29-1	-	large	TGCAGCGCTGGGACACCCGATAGTGGCTATGGCTACACCTTC	CSAGTPDSGYGYTF
TRBJ2-7	TRBV20-1	-	medium-sized	TGCAGTGCTAGAGGCCCGACAGATTACGAGCAGTACTTC	CSARGPTDYEQYF
TRBJ2-4	TRBV12-3/TRBV12-4	-	-	TGTGCCAGCAGTTTAGCGGGTAGCGTAGCCAAAAACATTCAGTACTTC	CASSLAGSVAKNIQYF
TRBJ1-1	TRBV20-1	-	medium-sized	TGCAGTATCAGGATGGACACTGAAGCTTTCTTT	CSIRMDTEAFF
TRBJ2-7	TRBV20-1	TRBD2	-	TGCAGTGCAACCTATCAAGCGGGGGGGCCAAGTTCGGAAGAGCAGTACTTC	CSATYQAGGPSSEEQYF
TRBJ2-3	TRBV6-1	TRBD2	large	TGTGCCAGCAGTGAAGCAAAGGGAGGGGCAGATACGCAGTATTTT	CASSEAKGGADTQYF
TRBJ2-3	TRBV6-4	-	few	TGTGCCAGCAGCACCACTAGCACAGATACGCAGTATTTT	CASSTTSTDTQYF
TRBJ2-1	TRBV10-2	-	few	TGCGCCAGCAACGGAAGGGAGGGGGAAGTCGATGAGCAGTTCTTC	CASNGREGEVDEQFF
TRBJ1-1	TRBV20-1	TRBD1	-	TGCAGTGCTAGGGGACAGGGTATCACTGAAGCTTTCTTT	CSARGQGITEAFF
TRBJ2-6	TRBV3-1	-	-	TGTGCCAGCAGCCAAGATGTAGGGACTGGGGCCAACGTCCTGACTTTC	CASSQDVGTGANVLTF
TRBJ2-1	TRBV20-1	TRBD2	many	TGCAGTGCTAGGGGACTAGCGTCCGCCTACAATGAGCAGTTCTTC	CSARGLASAYNEQFF
TRBJ2-1	TRBV20-1	TRBD2	many	TGCAGTGCTAGGACCCTAGAGCGGGAGGGTCGCAATGAGCAGTTCTTC	CSARTLEREGRNEQFF
TRBJ2-5	TRBV6-4	TRBD2	-	TGTGCCAGCAGTGCTAGAGGACTAGCGGGGGGGATGAGGGAGACCCAGTACTTC	CASSARGLAGGMRETQYF
TRBJ2-1	TRBV20-1	TRBD2	few	TGCAGTGGGGGGGGGGACCCACTTAGCTCCTACAATGAGCAGTTCTTC	CSGGGDPLSSYNEQFF
TRBJ2-2	TRBV6-1	TRBD2	-	TGTGCCAGCTCCGGGACTAGCGGGGACACCGGGGAGCTGTTTTTT	CASSGTSGDTGELFF
TRBJ2-1	TRBV2	-	-	-	CASSFYICSARYLAGGDYNEQFF
TRBJ1-1	TRBV5-1	-	-	TGCGCCAGCAGCTTACAGGGTGGGGTCACTGAAGCTTTCTTT	CASSLQGGVTEAFF
TRBJ1-2	TRBV6-1	-	-	TGTGCCAGCAGTGAAACTAGCGACAGTTTTAACTATGGCTACACCTTC	CASSETSDSFNYGYTF
TRBJ2-7	TRBV4-1	-	medium-sized	TGCGCCAGCAGCCAAGGAACGGATACCTACGAGCAGTACTTC	CASSQGTDTYEQYF
TRBJ2-7	TRBV20-1	-	medium-sized	TGCAGTGCCCCGAGTACAGACAACTCCTACGAGCAGTACTTC	CSAPSTDNSYEQYF
TRBJ2-7	TRBV20-1	-	many	TGCAGTGCCCGTGGGGGGATAGACTACGAGCAGTACTTC	CSARGGIDYEQYF
TRBJ2-3	TRBV15	TRBD2	-	TGTGCCACCAGCAGTGACGCTCCGTCGGGGGGGTCCAGCACAGATACGCAGTATTTT	CATSSDAPSGGSSTDTQYF
TRBJ2-1	TRBV6-4	-	many	TGTGCCAGCAGTGACCGGGACAACAATGAGCAGTTCTTC	CASSDRDNNEQFF
TRBJ2-1	TRBV6-4	TRBD1	medium-sized	TGTGCCAGCAGTGACTCCCCGACAGGGGGTGAGCAGTTCTTC	CASSDSPTGGEQFF
TRBJ2-5	TRBV20-1	TRBD2	few	TGCAGTGCTAGAGGACTAGCGGGGGGGCAAGAGACCCAGTACTTC	CSARGLAGGQETQYF
TRBJ2-7	TRBV6-5	TRBD1	hyperexpanded	TGTGCCAGCAGTTACGCCTTAGACAGGGTCTACGAGCAGTACTTC	CASSYALDRVYEQYF
TRBJ2-5	TRBV6-1	-	-	TGTGCCAGCAGTGAAGAGGGGGGATCCGGGGAGACCCAGTACTTC	CASSEEGGSGETQYF
TRBJ2-3	TRBV15	TRBD2	medium-sized	TGTGCCACCAGCAGAGATATAACGGGGGGACCAGATACGCAGTATTTT	CATSRDITGGPDTQYF
TRBJ2-5	TRBV5-1	TRBD2	medium-sized	TGCGCCAGCAGCCCAGGGACTAGCGGATCAAAACAAGAGACCCAGTACTTC	CASSPGTSGSKQETQYF
TRBJ2-3	TRBV20-1	-	many	TGCAGTGCTAGATCCGAGGGGGGCGACGCAGATACGCAGTATTTT	CSARSEGGDADTQYF
TRBJ2-2	TRBV20-1	TRBD2	-	TGCAGTGATGGGACTAGCACCGGGGAGCTGTTTTTT	CSDGTSTGELFF
TRBJ2-7	TRBV5-1	-	medium-sized	TGCGCCAGCAGCTTGGAGGTAGACCCCTACGAGCAGTACTTC	CASSLEVDPYEQYF
TRBJ2-3	TRBV20-1	-	medium-sized	TGCAGTGCACGGGCCGCTACAGATACGCAGTATTTT	CSARAATDTQYF
TRBJ2-1	TRBV20-1	TRBD2	-	TGCAGTGCTAGAGCCCCCCGGGGGGGCTCCTACAATGAGCAGTTCTTC	CSARAPRGGSYNEQFF
TRBJ2-1	TRBV20-1	TRBD2	few	TGCAGTGCTAGAGATCTAGCGGGGGGCTCCTACAATGAGCAGTTCTTC	CSARDLAGGSYNEQFF
TRBJ2-7	TRBV20-1	-	medium-sized	TGCAGTGCTAGAGGGGGCAGGGGCGATTCCTACGAGCAGTACTTC	CSARGGRGDSYEQYF
TRBJ1-5	TRBV7-9	TRBD1	few	TGTGCCAGCAGCTATGGACAGGGGCTAGCGCCCCAGCATTTT	CASSYGQGLAPQHF
TRBJ2-1	TRBV5-1	TRBD2	large	TGCGCCAGCAGCGGGAGCGGGGAGAACTACAATGAGCAGTTCTTC	CASSGSGENYNEQFF
TRBJ2-3	TRBV7-2	-	-	TGTGCCAGCAGCCCAATTACAGGGGACTACAATGAGCAGTATTTT	CASSPITGDYNEQYF
TRBJ2-1	TRBV7-2	TRBD2	medium-sized	TGTGCCAGCAGTTCTCCGGGACTAGCGGCGTTCTTC	CASSSPGLAAFF
TRBJ2-1	TRBV6-4	-	-	TGTGCCAGCAGTGACTCGGGGGGGGCTAATGGGCAGTTCTTC	CASSDSGGANGQFF
TRBJ2-3	TRBV6-4	TRBD2	-	TGTGCCAGCAGTGCGGTTAGCGGGGTTGCAGATACGCAGTATTTT	CASSAVSGVADTQYF
TRBJ1-5	TRBV4-1	-	-	TGCACCAGCAGCCAAGAACCGGGACGTATTAGCAATCAGCCCCAGCATTTT	CTSSQEPGRISNQPQHF
TRBJ2-3	TRBV6-4	TRBD2	-	TGTGCCAGCAGTGACTCGACGGGGGGGTCCAGCACAGATACGCAGTATTTT	CASSDSTGGSSTDTQYF
TRBJ2-5	TRBV20-1	TRBD2	-	TGCAGTGCTAGGGCCCCACTAGCGGGGGGGATGAGGGAGACCCAGTACTTC	CSARAPLAGGMRETQYF
TRBJ2-4	TRBV6-1	TRBD2	few	TGTGCCAGCAGTACGACTAGCGGGGGGGCGGACATTCAGTACTTC	CASSTTSGGADIQYF
TRBJ2-3	TRBV11-2	-	-	TGTGCCAGCAGCTTTTGGGGGAACCCCCAAGATACGCAGTATTTT	CASSFWGNPQDTQYF
TRBJ2-1	TRBV19	-	-	TGTGCCAGTAGTACTACCCTAAACAGGAGGCAGTTCTTC	CASSTTLNRRQFF
TRBJ2-1	TRBV20-1	TRBD2	many	TGCAGTGCTCCGGAAGGACTAGCGGGGTACAATGAGCAGTTCTTC	CSAPEGLAGYNEQFF
TRBJ2-7	TRBV20-1	-	medium-sized	TGCAGTGCTAGATCAAGTAGGGGGGATTGGCATCAGCAGTACTTC	CSARSSRGDWHQQYF
TRBJ1-5	TRBV7-9	TRBD1	few	TGTGCCAGCATCGAACTGACAGGGGGCCAGTATAGCAATCAGCCCCAGCATTTT	CASIELTGGQYSNQPQHF
TRBJ2-3	TRBV6-4	-	many	TGTGCCAGCAGTGACTCCGCTAGCGGCACAGATACGCAGTATTTT	CASSDSASGTDTQYF
TRBJ2-1	TRBV20-1	-	large	TGCAGTGCTTCGTCGCCAGGGGGGGCGATCAATGAGCAGTTCTTC	CSASSPGGAINEQFF
TRBJ2-3	TRBV7-6	-	-	TGTGCCAGCAGCTTAGGGACAAGGCCTAGCACAGATACGCAGTATTTT	CASSLGTRPSTDTQYF
TRBJ2-7	TRBV20-1	TRBD2	large	TGCAGTGCACTACTAGCGGGGGGGCCAAGTTCGGAAGAGCAGTACTTC	CSALLAGGPSSEEQYF